Included here is one T cell receptor beta chain sequence, with context. Looked up from germline, CDR1 is LNHDA and CDR2 is SQIVND (reference sequence). The junction had 8 bases not matched to a gene; V was cut back by 10 bases and J by 6 bases. The CDR3 runs 13 residues. This sample stems from a study of blood T cell repertoires in COVID-19. About the study: COVID-19 samples collected from the United States, Italy and Spain covered acute and convalescent phases. T cells, B-cell-depleted T cells, or PBMCs supplied cDNA or gDNA.

Original analysis: The assay estimated nucleated cells by amplifying reference gene primers. Method: immunoSEQ multiplex PCR; TCRdb's copy keeps in-frame clones and lacks some. That table gives V, J and clone size, and the DNA gave D and trimming. Of more than 150,000 clones listed, about nine tenths are singletons. The chain couples TRBV19 to TRBJ1-5; TRBD1 matches 8 bases. The sample comprised peripheral blood. This TCR came from a man between 65 and 85 years old with active or convalescent COVID-19. The CDR3 sequence: CATSDRESQPQHF. In nucleotides, the CDR3 is TGTGCCACCTCGGACAGGGAAAGTCAGCCCCAGCATTTT.